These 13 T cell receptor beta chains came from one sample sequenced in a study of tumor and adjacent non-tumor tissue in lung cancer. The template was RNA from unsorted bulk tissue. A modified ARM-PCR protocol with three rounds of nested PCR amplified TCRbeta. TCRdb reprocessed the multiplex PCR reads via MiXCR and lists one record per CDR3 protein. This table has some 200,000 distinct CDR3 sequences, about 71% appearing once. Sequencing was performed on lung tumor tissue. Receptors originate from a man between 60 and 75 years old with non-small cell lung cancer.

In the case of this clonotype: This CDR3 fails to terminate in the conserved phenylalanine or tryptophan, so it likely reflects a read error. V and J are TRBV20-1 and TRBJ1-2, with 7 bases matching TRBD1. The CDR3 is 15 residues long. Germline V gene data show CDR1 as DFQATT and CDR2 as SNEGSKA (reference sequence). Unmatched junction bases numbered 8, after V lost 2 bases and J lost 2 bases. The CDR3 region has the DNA TGCAGTGCTAGATCATATGAACAGGGGAACTATGGCTACACCATC. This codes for CSARSYEQGNYGYTI.

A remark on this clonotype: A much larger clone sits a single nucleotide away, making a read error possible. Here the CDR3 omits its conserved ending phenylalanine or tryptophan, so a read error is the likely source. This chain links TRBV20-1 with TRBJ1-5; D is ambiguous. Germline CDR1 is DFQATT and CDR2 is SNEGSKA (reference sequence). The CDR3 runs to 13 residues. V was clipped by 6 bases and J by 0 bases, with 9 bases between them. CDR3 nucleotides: TGCAGTGCGAGACAAGATAGCAATCAGCCCCAGCATTTA. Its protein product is CSARQDSNQPQHL.

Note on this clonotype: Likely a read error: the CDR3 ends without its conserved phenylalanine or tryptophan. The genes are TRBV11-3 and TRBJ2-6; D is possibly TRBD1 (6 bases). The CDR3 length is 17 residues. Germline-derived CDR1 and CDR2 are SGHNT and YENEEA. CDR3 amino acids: CASSFEGVGSGANVLTL. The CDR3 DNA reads TGTGCCAGTAGCTTTGAGGGGGTGGGCTCAGGGGCCAACGTCCTGACTTTA.

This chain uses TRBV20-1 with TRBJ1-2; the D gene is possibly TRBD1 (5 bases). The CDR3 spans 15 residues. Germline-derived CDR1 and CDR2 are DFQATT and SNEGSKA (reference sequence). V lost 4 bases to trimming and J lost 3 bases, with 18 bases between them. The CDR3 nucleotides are TGCAGTGCTATTTTGCGAGGGGTGAACGACTATGGCTACACCTTC. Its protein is CSAILRGVNDYGYTF.

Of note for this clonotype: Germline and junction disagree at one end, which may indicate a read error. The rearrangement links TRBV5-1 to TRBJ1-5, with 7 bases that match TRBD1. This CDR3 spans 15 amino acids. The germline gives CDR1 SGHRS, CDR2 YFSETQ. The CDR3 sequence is CASSFIRGRNQSQHF. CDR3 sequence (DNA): TGCGCCAGCAGCTTTATAAGGGGGCGCAATCAGTCCCAGCATTTT.

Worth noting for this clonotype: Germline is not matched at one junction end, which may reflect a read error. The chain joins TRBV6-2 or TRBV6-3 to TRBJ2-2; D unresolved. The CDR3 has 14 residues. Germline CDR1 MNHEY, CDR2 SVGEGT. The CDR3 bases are TGTGCCAGTAGTTTCAACGCGAACACCGGGGAGCTGTTTTTT. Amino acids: CASSFNANTGELFF.

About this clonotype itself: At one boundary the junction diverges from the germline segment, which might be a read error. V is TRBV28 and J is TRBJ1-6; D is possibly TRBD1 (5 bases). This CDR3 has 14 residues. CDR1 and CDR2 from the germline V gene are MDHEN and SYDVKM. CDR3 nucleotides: TGTGCCGGCAGTTTCCCAGGGTATAATTCACCCTTCCACTTT. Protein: CAGSFPGYNSPFHF.

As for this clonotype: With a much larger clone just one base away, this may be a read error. In DNA, the CDR3 is TGCGACAGCAGCCAAGACTCGACAGGGCCCCTTGTCGGAAAAGCTTTCTTT. This gives the protein CDSSQDSTGPLVGKAFF. This chain uses TRBV4-3 with TRBJ1-1; 7 bases are a match to TRBD1. This CDR3 is built from 17 residues. The germline CDR1 and CDR2 sequences are LGHNA and YSLEER.

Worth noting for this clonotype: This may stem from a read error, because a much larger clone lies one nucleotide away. The CDR3 reads CASSSTGTGAYNEQFF. DNA for the CDR3: TGTGCCAGCAGTTCAACCGGGACAGGGGCCTACAATGAGCAGTTCTTC. The J gene is TRBJ2-1, the V gene TRBV12-3 or TRBV12-4, with TRBD1 matching over 10 bases. V shed 4 bases, J shed 2 bases, and the junction held 5 bases outside the gene matches. The length of the CDR3 is 16 residues.

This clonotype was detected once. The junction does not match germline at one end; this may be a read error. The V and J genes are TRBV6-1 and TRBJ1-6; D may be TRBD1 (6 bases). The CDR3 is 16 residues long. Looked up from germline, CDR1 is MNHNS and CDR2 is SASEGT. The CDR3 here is CASRPGGSSYNSHLHF. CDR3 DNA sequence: TGTGCCAGCAGACCTGGGGGCAGCTCCTATAATTCACACCTCCACTTT.

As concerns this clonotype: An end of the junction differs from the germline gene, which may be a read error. This CDR3 reads CASSQGVGVNQPQHF. The CDR3, as DNA: TGCGCCAGTAGCCAAGGGGTGGGGGTTAATCAGCCCCAGCATTTT. The chain uses TRBV4-1 and TRBJ1-5; maybe TRBD1 (5 bases). CDR1 and CDR2 (germline): MGHRA, YSYEKL. CDR3 size: 15 residues.

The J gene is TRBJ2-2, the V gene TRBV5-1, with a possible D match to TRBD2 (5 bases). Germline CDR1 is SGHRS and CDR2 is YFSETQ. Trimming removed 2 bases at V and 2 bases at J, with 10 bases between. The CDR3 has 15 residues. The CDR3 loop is CASSLLTSNTGELFF. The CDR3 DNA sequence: TGCGCCAGCAGCTTACTCACTAGTAACACCGGGGAGCTGTTTTTT.

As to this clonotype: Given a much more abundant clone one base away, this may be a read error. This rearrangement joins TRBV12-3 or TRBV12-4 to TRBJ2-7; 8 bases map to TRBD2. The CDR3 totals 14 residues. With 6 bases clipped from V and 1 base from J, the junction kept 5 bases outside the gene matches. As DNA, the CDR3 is TGTGCCAGCAGCCCTAGCGGGTGTTCCTACGAGCAGTACTTC. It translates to CASSPSGCSYEQYF.